What follows is one T cell receptor beta chain and its context. What it binds is unknown. This specimen belongs to a study of T cell responses to AZD1222 COVID-19 vaccine. Study-wide results and limits: After the peak T cell response, and only then, were repertoires sampled.

The CDR3 runs to 15 residues. Germline lookup yields CDR1 SGDLS and CDR2 YYNGEE. V shed 0 bases and J shed 1 base, with 10 bases lying between them. Repertoires were generated with immunoSEQ multiplex PCR, while TCRdb's copy carries only in-frame clones and drops some. Among 90,000 to 120,000 clones, approximately 90% were seen once, and the ten largest hold more than 8%. The sequence was obtained from an adult who received the AZD1222 COVID-19 vaccine. The sample consisted of peripheral blood, taken 28 days after the second AZD1222 dose. The chain recombines TRBV9 with TRBJ2-5; TRBD1 or TRBD2 may be the D gene (6 bases each). The CDR3 sequence: CASSVAGGPQETQYF. CDR3 bases: TGTGCCAGCAGCGTAGCTGGGGGGCCCCAAGAGACCCAGTACTTC.